This T cell receptor (beta chain) was obtained from a study of identical twins. From the 5' RACE reads, TCRdb called clonotypes with MiXCR, one entry per CDR3 protein. The sample has hundreds of thousands of distinct CDR3 sequences; about 12% are singletons. This clonotype was recorded many times. The data were also submitted as part of a second study, on yellow fever vaccine responses in identical twins.

The receptor was isolated from a woman between 18 and 29 years old in good health. Sequenced: PBMCs.

Here the CDR3 reads CASSLPGRFTDTQYF. Here the CDR3 DNA reads TGTGCCAGCAGCTTGCCGGGACGCTTCACAGATACGCAGTATTTT. The V call is TRBV5-6, the J call TRBJ2-3, with D tentatively TRBD1 or TRBD2 (5 bases each). This CDR3 is 15 amino acids long. V was cut by 1 base and J by 2 bases, with 11 bases left in between. Germline lookup yields CDR1 SGHDT and CDR2 YYEEEE.